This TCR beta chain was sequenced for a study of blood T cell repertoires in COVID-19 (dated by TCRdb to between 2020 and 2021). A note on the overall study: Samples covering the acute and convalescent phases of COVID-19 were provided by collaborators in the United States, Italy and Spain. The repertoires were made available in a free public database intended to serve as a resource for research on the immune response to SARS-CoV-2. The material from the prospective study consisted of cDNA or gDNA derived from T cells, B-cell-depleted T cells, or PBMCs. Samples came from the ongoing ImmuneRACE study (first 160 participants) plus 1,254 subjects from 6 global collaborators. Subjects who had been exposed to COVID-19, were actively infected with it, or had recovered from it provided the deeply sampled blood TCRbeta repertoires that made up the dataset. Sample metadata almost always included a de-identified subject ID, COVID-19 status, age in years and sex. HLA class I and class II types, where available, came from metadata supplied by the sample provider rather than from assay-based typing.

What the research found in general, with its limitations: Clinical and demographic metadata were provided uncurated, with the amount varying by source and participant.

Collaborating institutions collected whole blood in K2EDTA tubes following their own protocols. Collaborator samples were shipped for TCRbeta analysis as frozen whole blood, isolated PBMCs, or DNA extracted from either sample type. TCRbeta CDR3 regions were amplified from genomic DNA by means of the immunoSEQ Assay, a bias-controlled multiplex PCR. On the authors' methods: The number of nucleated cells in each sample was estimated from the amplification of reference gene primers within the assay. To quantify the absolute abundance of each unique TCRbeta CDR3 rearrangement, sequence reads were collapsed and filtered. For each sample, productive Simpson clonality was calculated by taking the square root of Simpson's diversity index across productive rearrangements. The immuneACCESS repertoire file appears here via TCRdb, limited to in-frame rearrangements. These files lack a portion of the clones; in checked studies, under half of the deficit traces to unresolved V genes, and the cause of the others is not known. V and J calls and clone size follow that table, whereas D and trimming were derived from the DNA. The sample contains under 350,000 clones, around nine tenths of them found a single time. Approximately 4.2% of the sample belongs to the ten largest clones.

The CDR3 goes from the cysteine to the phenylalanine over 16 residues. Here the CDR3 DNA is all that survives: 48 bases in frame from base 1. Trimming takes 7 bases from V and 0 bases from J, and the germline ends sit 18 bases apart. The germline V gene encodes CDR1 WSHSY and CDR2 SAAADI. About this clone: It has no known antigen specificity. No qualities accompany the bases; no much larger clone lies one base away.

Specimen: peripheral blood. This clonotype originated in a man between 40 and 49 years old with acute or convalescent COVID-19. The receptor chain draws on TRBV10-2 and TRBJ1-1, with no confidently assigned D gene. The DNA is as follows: TGCGCCAGCAAGGAGGGAACAGCCGCTATGAACACTGAAGCTTTCTTT. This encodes CASKEGTAAMNTEAFF.